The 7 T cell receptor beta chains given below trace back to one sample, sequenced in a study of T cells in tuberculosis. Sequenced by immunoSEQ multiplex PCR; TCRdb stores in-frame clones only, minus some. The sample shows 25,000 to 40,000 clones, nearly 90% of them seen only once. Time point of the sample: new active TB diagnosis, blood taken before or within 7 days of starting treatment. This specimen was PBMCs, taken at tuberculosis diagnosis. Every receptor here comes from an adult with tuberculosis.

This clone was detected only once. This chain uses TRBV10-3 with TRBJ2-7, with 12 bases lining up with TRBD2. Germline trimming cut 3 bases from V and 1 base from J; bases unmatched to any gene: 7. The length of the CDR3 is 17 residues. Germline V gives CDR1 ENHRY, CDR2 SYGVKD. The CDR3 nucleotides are TGTGCCATCAGTGATTCGACTAGCGGGGGAGGTTCCTACGAGCAGTACTTC. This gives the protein CAISDSTSGGGSYEQYF.

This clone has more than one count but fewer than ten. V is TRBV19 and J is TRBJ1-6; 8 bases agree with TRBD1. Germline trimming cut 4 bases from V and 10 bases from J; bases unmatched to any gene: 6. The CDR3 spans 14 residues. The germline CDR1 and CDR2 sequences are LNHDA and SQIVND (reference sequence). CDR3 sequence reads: CASSTDRGNSPLHF. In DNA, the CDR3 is TGTGCCAGTAGTACCGACAGGGGTAACTCACCCCTCCACTTT. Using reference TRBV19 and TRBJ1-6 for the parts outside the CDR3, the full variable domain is DGGITQSPKYLFRKEGQNVTLSCEQNLNHDAMYWYRQDPGQGLRLIYYSQIVNDFQKGDIAEGYSVSREKKESFPLTVTSAQKNPTAFYLCASSTDRGNSPLHFGNGTRLTVT.

The CDR3 sequence is CASSVGQGESPLHF. The CDR3, as DNA: TGTGCCAGCAGCGTAGGACAGGGTGAGTCACCCCTCCACTTT. The chain joins TRBV9 to TRBJ1-6; 7 bases are shared with TRBD1. CDR3 length equals 14 residues. With 0 bases clipped from V and 10 bases from J, the junction kept 4 bases outside the gene matches. In germline, CDR1 is SGDLS, CDR2 YYNGEE.

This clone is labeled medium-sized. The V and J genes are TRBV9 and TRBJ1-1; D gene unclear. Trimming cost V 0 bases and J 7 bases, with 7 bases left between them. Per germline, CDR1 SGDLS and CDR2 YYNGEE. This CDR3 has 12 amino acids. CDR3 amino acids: CASSVEGDEAFF. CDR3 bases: TGTGCCAGCAGCGTAGAAGGAGATGAAGCTTTCTTT.

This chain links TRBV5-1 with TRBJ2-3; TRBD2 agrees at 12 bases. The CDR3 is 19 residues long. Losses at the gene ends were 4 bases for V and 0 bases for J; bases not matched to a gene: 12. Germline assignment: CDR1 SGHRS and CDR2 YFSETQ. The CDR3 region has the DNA TGCGCCAGCAGCCTCGACAGGAGGACTAGCGGGGCTAGCACAGATACGCAGTATTTT. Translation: CASSLDRRTSGASTDTQYF. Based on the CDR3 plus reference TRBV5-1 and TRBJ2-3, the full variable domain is KAGVTQTPRYLIKTRGQQVTLSCSPISGHRSVSWYQQTPGQGLQFLFEYFSETQRNKGNFPGRFSGRQFSNSRSEMNVSTLELGDSALYLCASSLDRRTSGASTDTQYFGPGTRLTVL.

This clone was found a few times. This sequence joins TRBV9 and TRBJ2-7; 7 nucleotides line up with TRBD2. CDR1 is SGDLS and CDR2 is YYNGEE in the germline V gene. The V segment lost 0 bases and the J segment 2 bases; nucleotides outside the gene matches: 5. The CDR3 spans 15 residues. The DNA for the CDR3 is TGTGCCAGCAGCGTAGAGGCTAGCGGAACCTACGAGCAGTACTTC. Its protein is CASSVEASGTYEQYF.

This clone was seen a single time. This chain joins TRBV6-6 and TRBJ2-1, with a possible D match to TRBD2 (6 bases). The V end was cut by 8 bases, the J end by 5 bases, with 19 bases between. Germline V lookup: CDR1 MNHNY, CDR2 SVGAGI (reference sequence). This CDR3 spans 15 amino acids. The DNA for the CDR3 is TGTGCCAGCGGTTTAGCGGCGGGCCAGGACAATGAGCAGTTCTTC. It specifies CASGLAAGQDNEQFF.